The TCR beta chain described here comes from a study of cytomegalovirus exposure and HLA in healthy donors. The study, taken as a whole, reports: Among TCR beta chains of equal frequency, HLA-associated ones were more clonally expanded in a later analysis.

Losses at the gene ends were 4 bases for V and 2 bases for J; bases not matched to a gene: 6. Germline CDR1 is LNHDA and CDR2 is SQIVND (reference sequence). This CDR3 has 15 residues. 60 Vbeta and 13 Jbeta primers were used in PCR. This table comes from immunoSEQ multiplex PCR, and its TCRdb copy is limited to in-frame clones, with some not included. Among about 280,000 clones listed, about 87% were seen once. Notes on this clone: Its antigen is unknown.

V gene TRBV19 combines with J gene TRBJ1-2; 8 positions agree with TRBD1. Sequencing was performed on PBMCs. The receptor was isolated from a woman under 30 in good health and CMV-seronegative. The CDR3 loop reads CASSTRQGRNYGYTF. The CDR3 region has the DNA TGTGCCAGTAGTACAAGACAGGGGAGGAACTATGGCTACACCTTC. Based on the CDR3 plus reference TRBV19 and TRBJ1-2, the full variable domain is DGGITQSPKYLFRKEGQNVTLSCEQNLNHDAMYWYRQDPGQGLRLIYYSQIVNDFQKGDIAEGYSVSREKKESFPLTVTSAQKNPTAFYLCASSTRQGRNYGYTFGSGTRLTVV.